Sequencing of this TCR beta chain was carried out in a study of CD8+CD57+ T cells in acquired aplastic anemia. Overall study context: Mean DNA quantity obtained from sorted CD4+ and CD8+ cells was 3 to 3.5 ug. In CD4+ cells, healthy donors produced an average of about 10 million reads. General observations from the study: Patients and controls shared 25 to 35 CD8+ CDR3 sequences, highly expressed in patients.

CDR1 is MNHNY and CDR2 is SVGAGI in the germline V gene (reference sequence). CDR3 length equals 15 residues. V dropped 7 bases and J dropped 3 bases, with 18 bases sitting between them. This clonotype occurred many times. Its antigen is unidentified. Investigators profiled TCR beta VDJ and CDR3 from genomic DNA template. TCRdb analysed the reads with MiXCR anew, one entry per CDR3 protein. The sample yields about 420,000 distinct CDR3 sequences, 65% to 80% seen once. The chain recombines TRBV6-6 with TRBJ1-1, with a possible D match to TRBD1 (6 bases). Sequences were obtained from sorted CD4+, CD8+, or CD8+CD57+ T cells (not recorded which) from PBMCs. The sequence derives from a human donor in good health, serving as a control. The CDR3 DNA reads as TGTGCCAGCACTGAAAGAAAGGGGGGGTACACTGAAGCTTTCTTT. Protein sequence: CASTERKGGYTEAFF.